What follows are 15 T cell receptor beta chains derived from one specimen sequenced in a study of T cell responses to AZD1222 COVID-19 vaccine. Method: immunoSEQ multiplex PCR; TCRdb's copy keeps in-frame clones and lacks some. Of around 130,000 clones listed, about 93% are singletons. Here the sequenced sample was peripheral blood, taken on day 0 of AZD1222 vaccination. Every receptor here comes from an adult in good health.

The CDR3 loop is CASSAQQGGDSNQPQHF. For the CDR3, the DNA is TGTGCCAGCAGTGCCCAACAGGGAGGTGACAGCAATCAGCCCCAGCATTTT. The chain uses TRBV2 and TRBJ1-5, with a possible D match to TRBD1 (6 bases). V dropped 4 bases and J dropped 1 base, with 17 bases sitting between them. The CDR3 totals 17 residues. The germline gives CDR1 SNHLY, CDR2 FYNNEI.

The chain recombines TRBV7-9 with TRBJ1-1; D gene ambiguous. The CDR3 runs 14 residues. CDR1 is SEHNR, CDR2 FQNEAQ, per germline (reference sequence). The V and J ends lost 3 bases and 0 bases respectively, with 8 bases between them. The CDR3 coding sequence is TGTGCCAGCAGCTTGACTACCATGAACACTGAAGCTTTCTTT. Encoded protein: CASSLTTMNTEAFF.

The rearrangement joins TRBV4-1 to TRBJ2-1, with 12 bases fitting TRBD2. Losses at the gene ends were 3 bases for V and 5 bases for J; bases not matched to a gene: 2. Germline CDR1 is MGHRA and CDR2 is YSYEKL. There are 15 residues in the CDR3. This CDR3 is CASSHRLAGDNEQFF. CDR3 bases: TGCGCCAGCAGCCATCGACTAGCGGGGGACAATGAGCAGTTCTTC.

This chain links TRBV7-8 with TRBJ1-1; 7 nucleotides line up with TRBD1. This CDR3 has 13 amino acids. The germline gives CDR1 SGHVS, CDR2 FQNEAQ. V gave up 0 bases and J gave up 7 bases; unmatched junction bases: 2. For the CDR3, the DNA is TGTGCCAGCAGCTTAGCAGGGGGCGGTGAAGCTTTCTTT. Amino acids: CASSLAGGGEAFF.

This rearrangement joins TRBV9 to TRBJ1-4; TRBD1 matches at 10 bases. The CDR3 has 16 amino acids. CDR1 and CDR2 from the germline V gene are SGDLS and YYNGEE. Unmatched junction bases numbered 7, after V lost 0 bases and J lost 8 bases. The CDR3 reads CASSVAPTGGREKLFF. The DNA for the CDR3 is TGTGCCAGCAGCGTAGCCCCGACAGGGGGCAGAGAAAAACTGTTTTTT.

The chain combines TRBV5-1 with TRBJ2-3, with a weak D call TRBD1 (5 bases). Trimming took off 0 bases at V and 0 bases at J, with 8 bases between the two ends. This CDR3 is built from 15 residues. Germline V gene sequence: CDR1 SGHRS, CDR2 YFSETQ. CDR3 nucleotides: TGCGCCAGCAGCTTGGTAGACAGCAGCACAGATACGCAGTATTTT. Protein product: CASSLVDSSTDTQYF.

The genes are TRBV11-2 and TRBJ2-7; D gene ambiguous. V was trimmed by 0 bases and J by 4 bases, leaving 4 bases between them. The CDR3 spans 12 residues. CDR1 is SGHAT and CDR2 is FQNNGV in the germline V gene. Here the CDR3 DNA reads TGTGCCAGCAGCTTAGACATATACGAGCAGTACTTC. Encoded protein: CASSLDIYEQYF. Full variable domain (rest looked up from reference TRBV11-2 and TRBJ2-7): EAGVAQSPRYKIIEKRQSVAFWCNPISGHATLYWYQQILGQGPKLLIQFQNNGVVDDSQLPKDRFSAERLKGVDSTLKIQPAKLEDSAVYLCASSLDIYEQYFGPGTRLTVT.

This clone was observed once. The rearrangement uses TRBV6-5 and TRBJ1-6; tentative D call: TRBD1 (6 bases). The CDR3 length is 14 residues. The germline gives CDR1 MNHEY, CDR2 SVGAGI. Trimming took 2 bases from V and 11 from J, leaving 13 bases between them. The CDR3 here is CASSYTGLGAPLHF. DNA for the CDR3: TGTGCCAGCAGTTACACAGGGCTCGGGGCACCCCTCCACTTT.

The rearrangement links TRBV5-5 to TRBJ2-3; TRBD1 might be the D (5 bases). Germline CDR1 SGHKS, CDR2 YYEKEE (reference sequence). The CDR3 extends over 16 amino acids. The V and J ends lost 2 bases and 3 bases respectively, with 16 bases between them. The CDR3 DNA is TGTGCCAGCAGCTTACCGGAAAGGGGTGCAACAGATACGCAGTATTTT. This codes for CASSLPERGATDTQYF. The full variable domain, its missing parts supplied by reference TRBV5-5 and TRBJ2-3, is DAGVTQSPTHLIKTRGQQVTLRCSPISGHKSVSWYQQVLGQGPQFIFQYYEKEERGRGNFPDRFSARQFPNYSSELNVNALLLGDSALYLCASSLPERGATDTQYFGPGTRLTVL.

This chain links TRBV28 with TRBJ1-1; D unresolved. Per the germline V gene, CDR1 is MDHEN and CDR2 is SYDVKM. The V end lost 3 bases, the J end lost 5 bases, and 10 bases lay between the germline ends. The CDR3 runs to 13 residues. The CDR3 sequence is CASSLRLGTEAFF. The DNA for the CDR3 is TGTGCCAGCAGTTTGAGGCTCGGAACTGAAGCTTTCTTT.

The count of this clone is one. The chain has TRBV7-8 and TRBJ2-3, with 8 bases lining up with TRBD2. The germline CDR1 and CDR2 sequences are SGHVS and FQNEAQ. The CDR3 extends over 14 amino acids. V gave up 3 bases and J gave up 5 bases; unmatched junction bases: 4. CDR3 sequence reads: CASSLTSVKDTQYF. CDR3 DNA sequence: TGTGCCAGCAGCTTGACTAGCGTGAAAGATACGCAGTATTTT.

V is TRBV30 and J is TRBJ1-1; D is unresolved. The CDR3 consists of 13 residues. CDR1 and CDR2 from the germline V gene are GTSNPN and SVGIG (reference sequence). Trimming cost V 7 bases and J 0 bases, with 12 bases left between them. CDR3 coding DNA: TGTGCCTATAAAAGCCCACTGAACACTGAAGCTTTCTTT. Translation: CAYKSPLNTEAFF.

The V and J genes are TRBV7-9 and TRBJ1-1; D ambiguous. This CDR3 is 15 amino acids long. Germline CDR1 and CDR2: SEHNR and FQNEAQ (reference sequence). V was shortened by 1 base and J by 10 bases, with 19 bases between the two germline ends. CDR3 residues: CASSLDYDVQKGAFF. The CDR3 coding sequence is TGTGCCAGCAGCTTAGACTACGACGTTCAGAAGGGAGCTTTCTTT.

The chain joins TRBV23-1 to TRBJ1-3; D might be TRBD1 (5 bases). TRBV23-1 is known as an ORF, though its function is uncertain. The V end was cut by 4 bases, the J end by 0 bases, with 22 bases between. The CDR3 covers 19 residues. This CDR3 reads CASSLNLEGPCRSGNTIYF. Here the CDR3 DNA reads TGCGCCAGCAGTCTGAACCTGGAGGGGCCTTGCCGCTCTGGAAACACCATATATTTT.

The V gene is TRBV7-2, the J gene TRBJ2-6, with unresolved D. Germline CDR1 reads SGHTA; CDR2 reads FQGNSA. The CDR3 spans 19 residues. Trimming removed 2 bases at V and 0 bases at J, with 17 bases between. CDR3 nucleotide sequence: TGTGCCAGCAGCTTATTCTCTCGGGCAGCAAGCTCTGGGGCCAACGTCCTGACTTTC. Translated, it gives CASSLFSRAASSGANVLTF.